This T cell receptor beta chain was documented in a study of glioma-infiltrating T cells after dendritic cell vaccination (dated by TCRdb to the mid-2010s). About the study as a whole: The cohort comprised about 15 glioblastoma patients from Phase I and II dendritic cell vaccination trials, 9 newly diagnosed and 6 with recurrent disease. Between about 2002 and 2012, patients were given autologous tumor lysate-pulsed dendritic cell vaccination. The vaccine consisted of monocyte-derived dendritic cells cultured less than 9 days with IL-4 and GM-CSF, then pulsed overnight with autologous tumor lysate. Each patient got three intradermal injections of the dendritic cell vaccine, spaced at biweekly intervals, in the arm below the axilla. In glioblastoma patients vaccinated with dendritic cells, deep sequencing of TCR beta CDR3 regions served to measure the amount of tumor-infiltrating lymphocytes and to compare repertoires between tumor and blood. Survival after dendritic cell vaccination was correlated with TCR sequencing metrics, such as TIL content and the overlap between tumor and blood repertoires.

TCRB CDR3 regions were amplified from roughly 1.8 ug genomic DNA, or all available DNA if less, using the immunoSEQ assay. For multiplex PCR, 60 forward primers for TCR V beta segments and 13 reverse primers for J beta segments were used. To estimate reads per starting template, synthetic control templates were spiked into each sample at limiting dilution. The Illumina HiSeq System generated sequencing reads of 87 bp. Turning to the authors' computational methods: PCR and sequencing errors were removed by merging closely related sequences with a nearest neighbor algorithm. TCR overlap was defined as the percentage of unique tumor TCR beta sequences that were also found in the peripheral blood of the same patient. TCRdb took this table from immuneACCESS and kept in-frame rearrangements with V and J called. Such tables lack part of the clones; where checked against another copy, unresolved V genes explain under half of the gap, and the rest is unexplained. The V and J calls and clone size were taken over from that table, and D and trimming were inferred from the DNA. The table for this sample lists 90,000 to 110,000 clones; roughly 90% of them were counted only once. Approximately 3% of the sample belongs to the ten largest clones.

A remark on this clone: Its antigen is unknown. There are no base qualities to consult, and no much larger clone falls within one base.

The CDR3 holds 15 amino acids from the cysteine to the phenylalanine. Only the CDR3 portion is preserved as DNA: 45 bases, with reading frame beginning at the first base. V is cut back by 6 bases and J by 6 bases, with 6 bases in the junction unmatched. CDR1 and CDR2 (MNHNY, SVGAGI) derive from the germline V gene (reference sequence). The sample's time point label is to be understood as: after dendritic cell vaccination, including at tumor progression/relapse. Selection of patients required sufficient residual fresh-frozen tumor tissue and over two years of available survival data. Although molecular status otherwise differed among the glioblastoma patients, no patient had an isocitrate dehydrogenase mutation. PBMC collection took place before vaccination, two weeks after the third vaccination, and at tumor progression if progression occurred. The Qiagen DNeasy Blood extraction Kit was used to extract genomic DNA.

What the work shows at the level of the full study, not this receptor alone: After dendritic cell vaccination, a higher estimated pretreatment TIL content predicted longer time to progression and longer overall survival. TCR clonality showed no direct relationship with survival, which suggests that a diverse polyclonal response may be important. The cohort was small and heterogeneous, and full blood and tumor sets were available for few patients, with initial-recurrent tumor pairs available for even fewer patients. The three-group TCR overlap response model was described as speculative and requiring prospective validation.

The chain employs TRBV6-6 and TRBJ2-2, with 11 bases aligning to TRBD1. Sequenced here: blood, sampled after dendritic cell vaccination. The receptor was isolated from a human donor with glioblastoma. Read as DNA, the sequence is TGTGCCAGCAGCTCGGACAGGGGGCCCGCCGGGGAGCTGTTTTTT. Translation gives CASSSDRGPAGELFF.